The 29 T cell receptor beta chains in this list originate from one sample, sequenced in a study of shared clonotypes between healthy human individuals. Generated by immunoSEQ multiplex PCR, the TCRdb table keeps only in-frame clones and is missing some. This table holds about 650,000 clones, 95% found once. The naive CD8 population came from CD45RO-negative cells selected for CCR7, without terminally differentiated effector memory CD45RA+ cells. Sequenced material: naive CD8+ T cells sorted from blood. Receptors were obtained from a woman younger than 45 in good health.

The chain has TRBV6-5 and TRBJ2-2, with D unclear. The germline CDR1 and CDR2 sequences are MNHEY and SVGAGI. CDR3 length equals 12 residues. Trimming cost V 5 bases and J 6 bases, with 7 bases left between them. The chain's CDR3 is CASSPGPGELFF. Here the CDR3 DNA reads TGTGCCAGCAGTCCTGGACCCGGGGAGCTGTTTTTT.

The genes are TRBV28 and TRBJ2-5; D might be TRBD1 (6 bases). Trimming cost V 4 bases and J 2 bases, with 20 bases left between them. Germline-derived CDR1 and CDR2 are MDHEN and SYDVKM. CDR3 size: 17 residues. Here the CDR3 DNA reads TGTGCCAGCAGTTCGCCAGGGGCGGCTTTCCCACAAGAGACCCAGTACTTC. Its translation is CASSSPGAAFPQETQYF. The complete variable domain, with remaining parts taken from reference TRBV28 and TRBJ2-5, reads DVKVTQSSRYLVKRTGEKVFLECVQDMDHENMFWYRQDPGLGLRLIYFSYDVKMKEKGDIPEGYSVSREKKERFSLILESASTNQTSMYLCASSSPGAAFPQETQYFGPGTRLLVL.

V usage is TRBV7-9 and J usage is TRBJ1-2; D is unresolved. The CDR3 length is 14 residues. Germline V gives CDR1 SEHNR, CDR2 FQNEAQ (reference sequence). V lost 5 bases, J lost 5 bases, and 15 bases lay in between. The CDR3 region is CASSEPQTSYGYTF. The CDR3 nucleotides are TGTGCCAGCAGCGAGCCACAAACATCATATGGCTACACCTTC. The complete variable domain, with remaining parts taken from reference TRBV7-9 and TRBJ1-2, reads DTGVSQNPRHKITKRGQNVTFRCDPISEHNRLYWYRQTLGQGPEFLTYFQNEAQLEKSRLLSDRFSAERPKGSFSTLEIQRTEQGDSAMYLCASSEPQTSYGYTFGSGTRLTVV.

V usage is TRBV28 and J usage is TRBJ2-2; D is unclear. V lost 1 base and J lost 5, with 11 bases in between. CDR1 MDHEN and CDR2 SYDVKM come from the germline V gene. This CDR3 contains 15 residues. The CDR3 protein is CASSLYGLGTGELFF. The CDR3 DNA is TGTGCCAGCAGTTTATACGGCCTTGGGACCGGGGAGCTGTTTTTT.

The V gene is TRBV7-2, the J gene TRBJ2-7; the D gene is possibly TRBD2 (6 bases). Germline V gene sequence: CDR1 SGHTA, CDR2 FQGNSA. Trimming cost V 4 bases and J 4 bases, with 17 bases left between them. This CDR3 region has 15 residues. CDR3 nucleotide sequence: TGTGCCAGCAGCTCACCTAACTCCCGGGGGTACGAGCAGTACTTC. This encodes CASSSPNSRGYEQYF.

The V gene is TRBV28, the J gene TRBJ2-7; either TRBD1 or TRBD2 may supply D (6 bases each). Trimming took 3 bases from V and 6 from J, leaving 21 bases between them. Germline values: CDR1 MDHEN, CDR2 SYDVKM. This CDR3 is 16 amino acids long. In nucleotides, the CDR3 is TGTGCCAGCAGTTTCCGGGGGCCGGGACCGCGAGGCGAGCAGTACTTC. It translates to CASSFRGPGPRGEQYF.

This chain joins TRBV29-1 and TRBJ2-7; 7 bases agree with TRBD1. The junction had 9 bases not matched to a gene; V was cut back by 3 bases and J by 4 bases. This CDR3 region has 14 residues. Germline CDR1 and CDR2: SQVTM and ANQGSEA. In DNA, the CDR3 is TGCAGCGTTGAGGGGGCCTGGACAGGATACGAGCAGTACTTC. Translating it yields CSVEGAWTGYEQYF.

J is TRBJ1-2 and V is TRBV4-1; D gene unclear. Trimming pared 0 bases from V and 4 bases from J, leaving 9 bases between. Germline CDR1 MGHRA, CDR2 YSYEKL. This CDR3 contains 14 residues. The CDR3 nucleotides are TGCGCCAGCAGCCAAGAAAGTGGATTCTATGGCTACACCTTC. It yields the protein CASSQESGFYGYTF.

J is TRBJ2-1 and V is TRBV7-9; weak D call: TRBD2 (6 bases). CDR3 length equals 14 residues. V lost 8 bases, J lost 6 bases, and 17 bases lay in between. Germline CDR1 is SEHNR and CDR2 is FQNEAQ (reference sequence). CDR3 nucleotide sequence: TGTGCCAGCTCAAAGGTAGGGGACTTCAATGAGCAGTTCTTC. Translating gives CASSKVGDFNEQFF.

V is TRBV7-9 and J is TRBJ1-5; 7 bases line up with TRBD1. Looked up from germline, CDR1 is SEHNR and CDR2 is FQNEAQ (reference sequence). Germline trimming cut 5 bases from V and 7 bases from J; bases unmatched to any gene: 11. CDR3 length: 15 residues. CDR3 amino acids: CASSPLEGRGQPQHF. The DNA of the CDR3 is TGTGCCAGCAGCCCCCTTGAGGGCAGGGGGCAGCCCCAGCATTTT.

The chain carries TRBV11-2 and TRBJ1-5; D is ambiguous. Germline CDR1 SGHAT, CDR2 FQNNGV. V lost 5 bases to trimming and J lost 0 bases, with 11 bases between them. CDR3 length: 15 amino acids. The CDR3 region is CASSREYDSNQPQHF. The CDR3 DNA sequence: TGTGCCAGCAGCCGAGAGTACGATAGCAATCAGCCCCAGCATTTT.

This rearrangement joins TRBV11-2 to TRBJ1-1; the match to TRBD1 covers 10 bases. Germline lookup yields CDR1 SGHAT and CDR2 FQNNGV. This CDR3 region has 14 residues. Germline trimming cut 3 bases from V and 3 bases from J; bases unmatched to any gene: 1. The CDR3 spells CASSLTGGDTEAFF. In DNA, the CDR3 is TGTGCCAGCAGCTTGACAGGGGGCGACACTGAAGCTTTCTTT.

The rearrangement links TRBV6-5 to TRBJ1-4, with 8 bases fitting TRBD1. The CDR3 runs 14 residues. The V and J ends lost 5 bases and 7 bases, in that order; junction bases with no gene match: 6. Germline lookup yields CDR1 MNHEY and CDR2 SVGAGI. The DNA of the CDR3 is TGTGCCAGCAGTCCCTGGGGACAGGCTGAAAAACTGTTTTTT. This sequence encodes CASSPWGQAEKLFF.

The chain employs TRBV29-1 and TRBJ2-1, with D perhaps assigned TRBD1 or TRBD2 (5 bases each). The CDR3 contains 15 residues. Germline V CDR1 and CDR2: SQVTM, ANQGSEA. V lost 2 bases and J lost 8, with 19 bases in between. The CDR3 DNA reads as TGCAGCGTTGAAAGGGGTTGGCGTAGCGACGATGAGCAGTTCTTC. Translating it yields CSVERGWRSDDEQFF.

The CDR3 coding sequence is TGTGCCAGTAGTATAGATGCAGAGCACTACGAGCAGTACTTC. It is translated as CASSIDAEHYEQYF. The chain carries TRBV19 and TRBJ2-7, with D uncertain. The CDR3 length is 14 residues. Trimming left V 0 bases short and J 3 bases short, with 9 bases between. The germline CDR1 and CDR2 sequences are LNHDA and SQIVND (reference sequence).

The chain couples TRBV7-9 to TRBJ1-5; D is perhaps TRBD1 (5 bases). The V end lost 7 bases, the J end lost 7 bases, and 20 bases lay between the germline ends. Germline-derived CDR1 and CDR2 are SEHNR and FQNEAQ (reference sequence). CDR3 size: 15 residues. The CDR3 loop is CASTLIWGFGQPQHF. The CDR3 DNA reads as TGTGCCAGCACCTTGATATGGGGGTTCGGCCAGCCCCAGCATTTT.

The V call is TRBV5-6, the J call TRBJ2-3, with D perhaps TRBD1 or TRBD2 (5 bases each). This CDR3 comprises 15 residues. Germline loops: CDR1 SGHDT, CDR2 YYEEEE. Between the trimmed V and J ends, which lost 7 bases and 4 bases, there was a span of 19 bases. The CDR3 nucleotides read TGTGCCAGCCAGGAAGGGGACCTAGCAGCAGATACGCAGTATTTT. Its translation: CASQEGDLAADTQYF.

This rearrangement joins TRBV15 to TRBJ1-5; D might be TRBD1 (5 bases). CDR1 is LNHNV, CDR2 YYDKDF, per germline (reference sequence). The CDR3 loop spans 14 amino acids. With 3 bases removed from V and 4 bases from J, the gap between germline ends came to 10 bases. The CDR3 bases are TGTGCCACCAGCAGGCAGGGAGGGAATCAGCCCCAGCATTTT. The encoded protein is CATSRQGGNQPQHF.

In DNA form, the CDR3 reads TGCGCCAGCAGCTTGGCCGTTACAGGCTTAGGCTACGAGCAGTACTTC. It is translated as CASSLAVTGLGYEQYF. V and J are TRBV5-1 and TRBJ2-7; D may be TRBD1 (5 bases). CDR3 length: 16 residues. V was trimmed by 0 bases and J by 3 bases, leaving 16 bases between them. Germline CDR1 and CDR2: SGHRS and YFSETQ.

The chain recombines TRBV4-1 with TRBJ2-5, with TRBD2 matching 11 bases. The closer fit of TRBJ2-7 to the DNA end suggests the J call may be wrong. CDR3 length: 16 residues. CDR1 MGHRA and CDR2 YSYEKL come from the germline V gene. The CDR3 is CASSQALTSGRSEQYF. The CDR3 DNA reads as TGCGCCAGCAGCCAGGCCCTTACTAGCGGGAGATCCGAGCAGTACTTC.

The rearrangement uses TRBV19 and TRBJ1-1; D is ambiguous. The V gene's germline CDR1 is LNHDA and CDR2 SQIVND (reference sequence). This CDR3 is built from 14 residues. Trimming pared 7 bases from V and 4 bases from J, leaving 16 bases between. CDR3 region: CASKMDLTGTEAFF. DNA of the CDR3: TGTGCCAGTAAGATGGACCTCACCGGCACTGAAGCTTTCTTT.

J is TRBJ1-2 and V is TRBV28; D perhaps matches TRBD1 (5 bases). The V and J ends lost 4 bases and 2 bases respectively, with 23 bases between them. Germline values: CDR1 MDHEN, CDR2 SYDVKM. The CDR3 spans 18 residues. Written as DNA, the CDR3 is TGTGCCAGCAGTTCTACCCGTGGGGTACGAGGGGTAAACTATGGCTACACCTTC. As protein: CASSSTRGVRGVNYGYTF.

CDR3 bases: TGTGCCAGTAGTATATTAGTATCCAATGAGCAGTTCTTC. Its protein is CASSILVSNEQFF. The chain joins TRBV19 to TRBJ2-1, with D hard to call. The germline V and J ends were trimmed by 2 bases and 6 bases, with 8 bases remaining between them. The germline V gene has CDR1 LNHDA and CDR2 SQIVND (reference sequence). The CDR3 extends over 13 amino acids.

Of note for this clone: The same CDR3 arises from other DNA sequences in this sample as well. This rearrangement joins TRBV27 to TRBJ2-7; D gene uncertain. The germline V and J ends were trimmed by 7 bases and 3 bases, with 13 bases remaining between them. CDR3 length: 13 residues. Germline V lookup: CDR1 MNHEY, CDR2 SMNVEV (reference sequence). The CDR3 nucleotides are TGTGCCAGCAAGCTGGGCACTGGCTACGAGCAGTACTTC. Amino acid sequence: CASKLGTGYEQYF.

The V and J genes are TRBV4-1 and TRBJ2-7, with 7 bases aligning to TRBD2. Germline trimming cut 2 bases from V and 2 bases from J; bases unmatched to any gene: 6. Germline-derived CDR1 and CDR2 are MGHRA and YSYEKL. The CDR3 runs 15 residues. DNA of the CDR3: TGCGCCAGCAGCCAAACTAGGACTAGTACCTACGAGCAGTACTTC. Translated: CASSQTRTSTYEQYF.

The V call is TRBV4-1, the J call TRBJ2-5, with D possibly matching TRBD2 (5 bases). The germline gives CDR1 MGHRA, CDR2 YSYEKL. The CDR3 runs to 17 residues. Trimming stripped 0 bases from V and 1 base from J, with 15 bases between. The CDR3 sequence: CASSQDQASRGQETQYF. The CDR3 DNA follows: TGCGCCAGCAGCCAAGATCAGGCTAGCCGTGGCCAAGAGACCCAGTACTTC.

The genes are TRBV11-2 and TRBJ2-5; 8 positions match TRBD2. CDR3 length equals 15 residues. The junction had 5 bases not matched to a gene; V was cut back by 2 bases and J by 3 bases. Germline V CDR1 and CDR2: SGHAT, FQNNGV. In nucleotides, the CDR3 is TGTGCCAGCAGCTTATTCCTAGCGGGTAAAGAGACCCAGTACTTC. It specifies CASSLFLAGKETQYF.

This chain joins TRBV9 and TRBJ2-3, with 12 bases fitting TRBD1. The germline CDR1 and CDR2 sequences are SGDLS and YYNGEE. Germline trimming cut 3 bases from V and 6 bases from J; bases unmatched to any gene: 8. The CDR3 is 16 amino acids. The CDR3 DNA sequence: TGTGCCAGCAGCGCACCGGGACAGGGGGCGTCGGATACGCAGTATTTT. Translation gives CASSAPGQGASDTQYF.

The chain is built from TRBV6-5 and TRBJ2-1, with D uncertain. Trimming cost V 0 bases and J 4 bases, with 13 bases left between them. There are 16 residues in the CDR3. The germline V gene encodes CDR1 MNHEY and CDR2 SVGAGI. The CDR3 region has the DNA TGTGCCAGCAGTTACTCGACTCTACCGACATACAATGAGCAGTTCTTC. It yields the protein CASSYSTLPTYNEQFF.